The TCR beta chain described here comes from a study of long-term antiretroviral therapy in people with HIV. As for the study in general: Collection of the earliest samples took place about a decade ahead of the 2015 immediate-ART recommendation.

The study's findings and limits: Diversity remained lower than transplant donor controls, even though it increased after ART.

The V and J ends lost 1 base and 5 bases, in that order; junction bases with no gene match: 16. CDR3 size: 19 residues. Germline CDR1 is MNHNS and CDR2 is SASEGT. Survey-level resolution applied to immunoSEQ assay v3.0. Here immunoSEQ multiplex PCR was the method, and the copy in TCRdb shows in-frame clones only, minus some. The sample carries about 24,000 clones, 80% to 85% recorded once. Of note for this clone: The target antigen is unknown.

The receptor's source is a woman younger than 35 with HIV. The source was unsorted PBMCs, collected at the start of antiretroviral therapy, before treatment. The V gene is TRBV6-1, the J gene TRBJ2-2, with 7 bases fitting TRBD1. The CDR3 DNA reads TGTGCCAGCAGTGAAGTAGGACAGGAACGATTAGGGTCGACCGGGGAGCTGTTTTTT. Amino acid sequence: CASSEVGQERLGSTGELFF.